Given below is one TCR beta chain in context. Its antigen is not known. The sample originates from a study of blood T cells in healthy people across ages. Study findings and constraints: Diversity figures derived from one million T cells were judged to underestimate the true value. Roughly linearly, TCR beta diversity per million T cells fell as age increased.

A second about 7 to 12 cycle PCR used barcoded and J-beta primers. Each of the cDNA molecules was tagged by a template-switch adaptor with 12 random nucleotides. TCRdb ran MiXCR on the 5' RACE reads and lists one entry per CDR3 protein. The sample gives some 1.8 million distinct CDR3 sequences, 35% to 50% of which show up once; about 23% is in the top ten. From germline, CDR1 is ENHRY and CDR2 SYGVKD. The CDR3 length is 16 residues. The ends lost 5 bases at V and 1 base at J; junction bases unmatched: 9. Each donor was a healthy Caucasian individual from Russia, aged roughly 6 to 95. The rearrangement links TRBV10-3 to TRBJ2-3; the match to TRBD2 covers 7 bases. The sample consisted of blood. The sequence derives from a human donor in good health. CDR3: CAISLRTRWGTDTQYF. The CDR3 DNA follows: TGTGCCATCAGTCTACGGACTAGATGGGGCACAGATACGCAGTATTTT.